The text below deals with one T cell receptor (beta chain). Its antigen is not yet known. No clone much larger than this one lies a single base away; base qualities are absent. Its CDR3 holds 12 amino acids, cysteine through phenylalanine. Only the CDR3 DNA is retained, 36 bases long and in frame from the first base. Looking up the germline V gene yields CDR1 SGHTA and CDR2 FQGNSA. V and J lose 2 bases and 9 bases, and a span of 8 bases separates them. This sample stems from a study of cytomegalovirus exposure and HLA in healthy donors (dated by TCRdb to 2015 to 2018). With regard to the full study: In an earlier analysis of fewer than 750 of the donors, under 300 Gb of sequence data and 117 million unique TCR beta sequences from 150 million to 200 million T cells were reported. The study aimed to test whether signatures of past pathogen exposure could be identified by cataloging public T cell receptors. The T cell repertoires of several hundred subjects were profiled by immunosequencing and related to cytomegalovirus serostatus. To predict cytomegalovirus infection status, the study brought together high-throughput TCR immunosequencing, statistical association of individual TCRs with disease status, and machine learning. To study patterns of TCR occurrence, a later analysis re-analyzed previously published TCR beta repertoires from 650 to 750 donors and added high-resolution HLA genotyping. Rather than drawing on any new phenotypic data, the later analysis identified candidate immune exposures from TCR beta sequences and the way those sequences occurred across donors. About 280 gigabases of sequencing data and tens of millions of unique TCR sequences made up an early release that covered approximately 700 HLA-typed donors. An earlier analysis of around 580 of the donors used high-throughput TCR beta sequencing to judge whether each TCR beta V gene segment behaved as functional or pseudogenic. A separate validation cohort of roughly 120 different subjects was used in addition to the approximately 640-subject first cohort. HLA typing included class I and class II loci at four-digit resolution. Typing coverage varied by locus: roughly 620-640 donors for A, B, C, DRB1 and DQB1; roughly 560 for DQA1; about 570 for DPA1; approximately 450 for DPB1. The genetic ancestry cluster associated with self-reported Caucasian donors included approximately 85% of the 300 to 400 genotyped donors. Donor age, sex, ethnicity and CMV serostatus were collected together with the repertoire data. A later genetic analysis took genome-wide SNP genotypes for 398 of the 666 donors and used that subset as a discovery cohort. Five DR-DQ haplotypes were treated as single units for association and clustering because of strong linkage in the cohort. Every repertoire in the discovery cohort had been generated on one and the same sequencing platform. Across around 400 genotyped donors of the cohort, an average of approximately 240,000 unique TCR beta nucleotide sequences per donor were sequenced, and roughly a sixth of those sequences were non-productive.

On the study overall, not on this receptor specifically: A later analysis reported that several top co-occurrence clusters appeared linked to parvovirus B19, influenza, CMV and Epstein-Barr virus. An association between a missense DCLRE1C variant and V-gene and J-gene trimming of TCR beta chains was found in a later genetic analysis and replicated in an independent cohort. In a later analysis, the rate of TCR association differed among HLA loci, with DRB1 alleles having the most associated TCRs and HLA-C alleles having the fewest. Some IMGT-functional V segments, including TRBV6-2 and TRBV6-3, could not be told apart with the 87-base-pair reads, so those segments were excluded. Three of the identified cytomegalovirus-associated TCR beta chains were confirmed in vitro to be specific for cytomegalovirus antigens. According to a later analysis, most CMV-associated TCR beta chains appeared to be HLA-restricted, and the HLA associations seemed to be driven largely by CMV exposure. Because some donors lacked HLA typing at each locus, the association tests relied only on the typed subset. A group of highly shared sequence variants was considered likely to be a technical artifact of the sequencing pipeline. Strong co-occurrence of HLA alleles, especially DR and DQ, made assigning TCR associations to individual alleles difficult. For the cohort, immune exposure information was limited to CMV serostatus. A further reported finding was that TCR beta sequences accurately predicted the HLA-A and HLA-B alleles for most subjects in the first cohort. In an earlier analysis of 587 of the donors, most TCR beta V segments were observed in productive rearrangements about 87% or about 30% of the time, broadly matching IMGT annotations. Sequencing depth was assumed to be roughly uniform across donors in the presence/absence analyses, though that assumption may not hold. A total of 150 to 200 TCR beta chains were listed by the study as associated with cytomegalovirus. Because counts were too low, about 18 rarely observed V segments, including chromosome 9 orphons, were excluded from the earlier analysis of a few hundred of the donors. In a later analysis, HLA-associated TCR beta chains showed more clonal expansion and lower generation probabilities than non-associated chains that were equally common. The cohort was sequenced for TCR beta chains only, and without alpha or paired-chain data the features that could be detected were limited. The classifier was reported to diagnose cytomegalovirus status with high specificity and sensitivity in both the original cohort and the validation cohort. A later analysis associated 16,951 TCR beta sequences with specific HLA alleles at a false discovery rate of 0.05. Linkage disequilibrium might explain the correlated functional status among segregating V segments, but an unknown experimental factor could not be ruled out. According to the authors, the approach could potentially be generalized to other disease states and immunological phenotypes. A later genetic analysis reported fewer N-insertions in productive TCRs among donors in an Asian-associated ancestry cluster than the roughly 690-donor mean. Most TCR sequences were observed very rarely across donors, whereas some public TCRs were present in many individuals.

Receptor libraries were prepared by the immunoSEQ multiplex PCR assay. For the multiplex PCR, a mixture combining 60 forward primers for TCR Vbeta segments and 13 reverse primers for TCR Jbeta segments was used. A multiplex PCR assay on genomic DNA amplified the CDR3 region of rearranged TCR beta genes. On the Illumina HiSeq System, the amplified TCR beta libraries were sequenced as 87-base-pair reads. In the paper's pipeline: In a later analysis, roughly 80 million unique TCR beta chains were counted across the 650 to 750 repertoires, and roughly 10 million of these chains were shared by at least two donors. A nearest-neighbor algorithm error-corrected the raw reads and collapsed the reads into unique sequences, merging closely related sequences to remove PCR and sequencing errors. Alignment of CDR3 sequences to IMGT reference sequences was used to assign V, D and J gene segments. For a sequence to be retained, at least a six-nucleotide match to both a V gene segment and a J gene segment was required. Rearrangements were called productive when the CDR3 lacked stop codons and stayed in frame with V and J; all others were non-productive. CDR3 was defined by IMGT convention, running from the second conserved V-encoded cysteine to the conserved J-encoded phenylalanine. Sequences without an unambiguous match to a single V gene segment were excluded from the earlier analysis of almost 600 of the donors. An earlier analysis of fewer than 650 of the donors classified V segments as functional when productive rearrangements were above 56.7% and as segregating when the standard deviation between donors was above 5%. A statistical classification framework was built to diagnose cytomegalovirus status from the catalog of TCR beta chain sequences. V and J gene assignment, in a later analysis, came from comparing TCR nucleotide sequences with IMGT/GENE-DB human TR gene sequences. The TCRdist pipeline was used in a later analysis to assign CDR3 sequences and most-parsimonious VDJ recombination scenarios. In a later analysis, every TCR beta chain was defined by the combination of its CDR3 amino acid sequence and its V-gene family, and reads without a unique V-gene family were dropped. In a later analysis, around 650 highly shared, low-generation-probability nucleotide sequences were removed to address suspected cross-contamination and a sequencing artifact. In a later analysis, a clonal expansion index was calculated for each public chain from normalized within-repertoire ranks of inferred template counts. In a later analysis, generation probabilities were computed with a VDJ recombination model fitted to out-of-frame rearrangements, and the resulting probabilities were checked against IGoR. In a later analysis, hypergeometric tests were used to score TCR-TCR, TCR-HLA and TCR-CMV co-occurrence, with a repertoire-size bias correction applied to TCR pairs. To estimate false discovery rates, a later analysis permuted the HLA or CMV assignments 20 times. In a later analysis, co-occurring TCRs were grouped with DBSCAN, and TCRdist sequence similarity was added when clustering was performed within HLA-allele-positive subsets. For co-occurrence clustering, repertoires with fewer than 30,000 or more than 120,000 public chains were excluded, along with roughly 5 repertoires with anomalous nucleotide sharing. TCRdb holds this immuneACCESS table with in-frame rearrangements only. Some clones are missing; in checked studies, unresolved V genes explain under half, and the rest has no known cause. The DNA gave D and trimming, while V, J and clone size come from that table. Recorded for this sample are some 170,000 clones; 65% to 85% of them occurred a single time. The ten biggest clones cover less than 3.5% of the sample.

The cohort consisted of 666 healthy bone marrow donors. All cohort members were sampled while nominally healthy, although unrecorded immune exposures were likely present. The donor was CMV seronegative and was included in the group of 352 seronegative cohort members. A peripheral blood sample was provided by each donor, and peripheral blood mononuclear cells were used for TCR beta sequencing. The Qiagen DNeasy Blood Extraction Kit was used to extract genomic DNA from the blood cell samples. The sequenced sample was PBMCs. The sequence was obtained from a female donor in good health and CMV-seronegative. The chain was built from TRBV7-2 and TRBJ2-4; perhaps TRBD2 is the D gene, with 6 bases matching. The DNA reads TGTGCCAGCAGCTTATTGGGAGGCATTCAGTACTTC. Translated, this is CASSLLGGIQYF.